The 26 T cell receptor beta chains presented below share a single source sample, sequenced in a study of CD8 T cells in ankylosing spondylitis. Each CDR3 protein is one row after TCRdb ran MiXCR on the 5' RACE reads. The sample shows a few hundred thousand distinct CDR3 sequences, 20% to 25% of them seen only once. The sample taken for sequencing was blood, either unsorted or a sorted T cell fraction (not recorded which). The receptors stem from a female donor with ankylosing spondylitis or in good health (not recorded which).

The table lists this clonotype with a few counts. The CDR3 spells CASSPEVGLNTEAFF. Written as DNA, the CDR3 is TGCGCCAGCAGCCCGGAGGTAGGTCTGAACACTGAAGCTTTCTTT. The chain is built from TRBV5-1 and TRBJ1-1; D gene unclear. The CDR3 extends over 15 amino acids. Looked up from germline, CDR1 is SGHRS and CDR2 is YFSETQ. Trimming cost V 4 bases and J 0 bases, with 13 bases left between them.

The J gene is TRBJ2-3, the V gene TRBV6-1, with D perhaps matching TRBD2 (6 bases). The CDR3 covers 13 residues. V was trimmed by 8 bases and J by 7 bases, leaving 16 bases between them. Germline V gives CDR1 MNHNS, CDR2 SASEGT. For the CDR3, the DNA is TGTGCCAGCTCCCCCGCGGGGACTTATACGCAGTATTTT. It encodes CASSPAGTYTQYF.

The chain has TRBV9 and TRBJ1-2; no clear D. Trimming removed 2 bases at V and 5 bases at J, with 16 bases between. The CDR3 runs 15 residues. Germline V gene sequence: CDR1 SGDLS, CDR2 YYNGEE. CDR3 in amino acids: CASSVEPGLGYGYTF. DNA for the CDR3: TGTGCCAGCAGCGTTGAGCCAGGTCTTGGTTATGGCTACACCTTC.

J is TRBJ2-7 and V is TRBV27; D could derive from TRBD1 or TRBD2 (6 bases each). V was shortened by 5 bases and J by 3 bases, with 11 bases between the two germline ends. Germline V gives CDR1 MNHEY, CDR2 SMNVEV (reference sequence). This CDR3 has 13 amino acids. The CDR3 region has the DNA TGTGCCAGCAGTGCCAGGGGAGGCTACGAGCAGTACTTC. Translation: CASSARGGYEQYF.

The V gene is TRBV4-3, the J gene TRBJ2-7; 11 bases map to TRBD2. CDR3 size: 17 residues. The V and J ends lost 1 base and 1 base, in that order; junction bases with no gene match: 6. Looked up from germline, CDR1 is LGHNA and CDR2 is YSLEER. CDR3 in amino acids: CASSQGVTSGSSYEQYF. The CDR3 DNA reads TGCGCCAGCAGCCAAGGGGTTACTAGCGGGAGTTCCTACGAGCAGTACTTC.

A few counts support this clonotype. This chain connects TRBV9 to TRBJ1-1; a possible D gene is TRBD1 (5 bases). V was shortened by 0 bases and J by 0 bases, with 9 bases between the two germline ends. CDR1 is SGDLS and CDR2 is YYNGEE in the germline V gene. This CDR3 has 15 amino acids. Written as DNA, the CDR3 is TGTGCCAGCAGCGTAGGGGGGAGTATGAACACTGAAGCTTTCTTT. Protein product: CASSVGGSMNTEAFF.

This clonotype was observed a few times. The CDR3 spells CASRSFSNQPQHF. In DNA form, the CDR3 reads TGTGCCAGCAGATCCTTTAGCAATCAGCCCCAGCATTTT. The chain has TRBV2 and TRBJ1-5; D is undetermined. Looked up from germline, CDR1 is SNHLY and CDR2 is FYNNEI. The V and J ends lost 6 bases and 0 bases respectively, with 6 bases between them. The CDR3 is made up of 13 amino acids.

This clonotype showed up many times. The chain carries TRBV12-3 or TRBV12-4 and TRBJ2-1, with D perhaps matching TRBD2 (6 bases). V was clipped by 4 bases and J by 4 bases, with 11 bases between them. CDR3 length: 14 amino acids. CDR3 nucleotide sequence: TGTGCCAGCAGTTCGGGGGAGCCGTACAATGAGCAGTTCTTC. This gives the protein CASSSGEPYNEQFF.

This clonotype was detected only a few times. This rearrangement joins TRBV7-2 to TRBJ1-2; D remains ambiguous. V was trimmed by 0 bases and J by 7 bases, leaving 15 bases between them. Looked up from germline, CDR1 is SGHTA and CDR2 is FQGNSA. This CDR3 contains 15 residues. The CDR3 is CASSLAMGILGGYTF. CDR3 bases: TGTGCCAGCAGCTTAGCGATGGGAATCCTCGGTGGCTACACCTTC. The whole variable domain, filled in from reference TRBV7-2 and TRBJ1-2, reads GAGVSQSPSNKVTEKGKDVELRCDPISGHTALYWYRQSLGQGLEFLIYFQGNSAPDKSGLPSDRFSAERTGGSVSTLTIQRTQQEDSAVYLCASSLAMGILGGYTFGSGTRLTVV.

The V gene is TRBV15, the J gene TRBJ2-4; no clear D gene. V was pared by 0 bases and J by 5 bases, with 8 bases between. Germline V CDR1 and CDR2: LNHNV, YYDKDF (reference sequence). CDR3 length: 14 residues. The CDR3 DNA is TGTGCCACCAGCAGAGATTTAATGGAAAACATTCAGTACTTC. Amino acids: CATSRDLMENIQYF.

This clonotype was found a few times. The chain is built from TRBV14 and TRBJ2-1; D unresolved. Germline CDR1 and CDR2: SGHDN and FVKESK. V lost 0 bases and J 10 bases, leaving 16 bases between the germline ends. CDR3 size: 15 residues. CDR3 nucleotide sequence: TGTGCCAGCAGCCAAGAATTGACCTTCCCAAGGGAGCAGTTCTTC. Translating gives CASSQELTFPREQFF.

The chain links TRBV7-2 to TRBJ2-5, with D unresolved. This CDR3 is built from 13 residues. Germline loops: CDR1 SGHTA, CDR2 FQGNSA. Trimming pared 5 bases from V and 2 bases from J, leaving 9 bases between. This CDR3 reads CASSRTGQETQYF. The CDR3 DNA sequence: TGTGCCAGCAGCCGGACGGGTCAAGAGACCCAGTACTTC. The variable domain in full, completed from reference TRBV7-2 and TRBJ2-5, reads GAGVSQSPSNKVTEKGKDVELRCDPISGHTALYWYRQSLGQGLEFLIYFQGNSAPDKSGLPSDRFSAERTGGSVSTLTIQRTQQEDSAVYLCASSRTGQETQYFGPGTRLLVL.

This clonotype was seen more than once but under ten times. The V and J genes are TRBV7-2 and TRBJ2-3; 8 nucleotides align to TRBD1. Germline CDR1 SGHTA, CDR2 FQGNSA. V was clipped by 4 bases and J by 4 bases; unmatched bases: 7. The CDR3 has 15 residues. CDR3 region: CASSSGTGGSDTQYF. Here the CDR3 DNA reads TGTGCCAGCAGCTCCGGGACAGGAGGTTCAGATACGCAGTATTTT.

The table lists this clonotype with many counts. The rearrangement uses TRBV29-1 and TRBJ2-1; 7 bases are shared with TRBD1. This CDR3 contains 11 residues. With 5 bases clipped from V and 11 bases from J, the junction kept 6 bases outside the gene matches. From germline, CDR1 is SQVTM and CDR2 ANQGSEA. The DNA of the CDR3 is TGCAGCGTTACCGACAGGGCAAAGCAGTTCTTC. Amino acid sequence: CSVTDRAKQFF.

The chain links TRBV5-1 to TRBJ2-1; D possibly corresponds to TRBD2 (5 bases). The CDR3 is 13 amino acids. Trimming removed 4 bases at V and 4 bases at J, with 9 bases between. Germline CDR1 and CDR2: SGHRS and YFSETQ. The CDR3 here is CASSGSDYNEQFF. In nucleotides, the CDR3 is TGCGCCAGCAGCGGGAGCGATTACAATGAGCAGTTCTTC. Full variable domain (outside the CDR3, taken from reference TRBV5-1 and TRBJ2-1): KAGVTQTPRYLIKTRGQQVTLSCSPISGHRSVSWYQQTPGQGLQFLFEYFSETQRNKGNFPGRFSGRQFSNSRSEMNVSTLELGDSALYLCASSGSDYNEQFFGPGTRLTVL.

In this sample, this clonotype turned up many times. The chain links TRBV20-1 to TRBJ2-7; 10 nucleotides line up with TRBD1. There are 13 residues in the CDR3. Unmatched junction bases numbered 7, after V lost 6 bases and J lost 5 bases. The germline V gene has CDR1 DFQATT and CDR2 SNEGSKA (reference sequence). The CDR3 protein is CSARGQGFHEQYF. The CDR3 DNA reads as TGCAGTGCCAGGGGACAGGGGTTCCACGAGCAGTACTTC.

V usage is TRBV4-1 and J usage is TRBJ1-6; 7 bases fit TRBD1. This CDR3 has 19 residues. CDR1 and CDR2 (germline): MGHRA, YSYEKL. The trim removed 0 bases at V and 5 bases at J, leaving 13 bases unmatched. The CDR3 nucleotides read TGCGCCAGCAGCCAAGAGGAGGTCGGGAGGGGGCTCAATAATTCACCCCTCCACTTT. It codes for CASSQEEVGRGLNNSPLHF.

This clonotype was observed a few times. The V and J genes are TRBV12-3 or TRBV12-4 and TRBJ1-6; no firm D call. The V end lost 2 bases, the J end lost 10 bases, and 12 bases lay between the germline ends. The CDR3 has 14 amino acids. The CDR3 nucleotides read TGTGCCAGCAGTTTATCCCTACAGAAATCACCCCTCCACTTT. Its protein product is CASSLSLQKSPLHF.

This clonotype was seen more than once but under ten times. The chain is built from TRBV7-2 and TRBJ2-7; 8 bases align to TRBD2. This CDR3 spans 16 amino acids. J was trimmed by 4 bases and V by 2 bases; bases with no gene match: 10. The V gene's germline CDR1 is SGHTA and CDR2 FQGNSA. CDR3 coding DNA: TGTGCCAGCAGCTTACTCCCCAGCGGGGGCATTTACGAGCAGTACTTC. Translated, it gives CASSLLPSGGIYEQYF.

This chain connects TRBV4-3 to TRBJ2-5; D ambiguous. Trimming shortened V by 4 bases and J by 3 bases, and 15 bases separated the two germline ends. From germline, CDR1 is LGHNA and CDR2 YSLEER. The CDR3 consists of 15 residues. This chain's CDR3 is CASSLGRGIKETQYF. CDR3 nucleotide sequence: TGCGCCAGCAGCCTTGGGCGCGGAATTAAAGAGACCCAGTACTTC.

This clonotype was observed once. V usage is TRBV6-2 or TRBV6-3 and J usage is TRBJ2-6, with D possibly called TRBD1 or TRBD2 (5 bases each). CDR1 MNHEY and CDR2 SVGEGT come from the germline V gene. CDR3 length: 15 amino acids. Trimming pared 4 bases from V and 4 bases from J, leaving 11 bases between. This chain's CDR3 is CASSLRGAGANVLTF. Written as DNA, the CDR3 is TGTGCCAGCAGTTTGAGGGGCGCGGGGGCCAACGTCCTGACTTTC.

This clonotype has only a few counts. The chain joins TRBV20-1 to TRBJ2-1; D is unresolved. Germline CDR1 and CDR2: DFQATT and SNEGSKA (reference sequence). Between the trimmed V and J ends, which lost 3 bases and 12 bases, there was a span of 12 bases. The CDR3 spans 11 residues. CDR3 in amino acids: CSASSPHPQFF. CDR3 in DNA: TGCAGTGCTAGTAGCCCCCACCCGCAGTTCTTC.

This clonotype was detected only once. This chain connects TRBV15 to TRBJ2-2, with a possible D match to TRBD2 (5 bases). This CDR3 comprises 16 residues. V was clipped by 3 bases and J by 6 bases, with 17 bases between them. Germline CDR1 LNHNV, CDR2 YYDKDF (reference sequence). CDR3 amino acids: CATSRRVGVTAGELFF. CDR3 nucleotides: TGTGCCACCAGCAGGAGGGTTGGGGTTACAGCCGGGGAGCTGTTTTTT.

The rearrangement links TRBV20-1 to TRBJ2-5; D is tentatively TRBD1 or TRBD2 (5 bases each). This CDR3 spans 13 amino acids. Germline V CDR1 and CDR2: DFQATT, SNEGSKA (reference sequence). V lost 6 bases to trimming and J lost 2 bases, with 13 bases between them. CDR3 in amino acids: CSAHGGPQETQYF. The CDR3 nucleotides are TGCAGTGCCCATGGGGGACCTCAAGAGACCCAGTACTTC.

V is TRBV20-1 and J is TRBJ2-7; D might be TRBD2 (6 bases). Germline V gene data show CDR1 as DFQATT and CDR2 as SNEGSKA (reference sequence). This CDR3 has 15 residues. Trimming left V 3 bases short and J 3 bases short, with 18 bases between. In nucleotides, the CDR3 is TGCAGTGCTAGGGGGGGTTCGGGCTCTAGCTACGAGCAGTACTTC. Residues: CSARGGSGSSYEQYF.

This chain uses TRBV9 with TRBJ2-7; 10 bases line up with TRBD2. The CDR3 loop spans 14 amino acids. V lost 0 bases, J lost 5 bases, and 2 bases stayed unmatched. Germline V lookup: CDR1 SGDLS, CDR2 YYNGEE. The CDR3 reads CASSVGLAGDEQYF. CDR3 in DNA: TGTGCCAGCAGCGTAGGGCTAGCGGGAGACGAGCAGTACTTC.